Following are 20 T cell receptor beta chains from one sample sequenced in a study of PD-1 blockade in classical Hodgkin lymphoma. Sequenced by immunoSEQ multiplex PCR; TCRdb stores in-frame clones only, minus some. In the table there are around 100,000 clones, around 89% of which are singletons. All trial patients relapsed after autologous stem cell transplantation. Here the sequenced sample was peripheral blood mononuclear cells (PBMCs), taken before the second cycle of nivolumab. These TCRs come from a human donor with classical Hodgkin lymphoma.

The chain combines TRBV7-3 with TRBJ2-3; 9 bases line up with TRBD1. Germline V CDR1 and CDR2: SGHTA, FQGTGA. This CDR3 is built from 16 residues. After removal of 4 bases from V and 5 bases from J, the junction contained 10 bases not matched to a gene. CDR3 residues: CASSSSLTGGVDTQYF. In DNA form, the CDR3 reads TGTGCCAGCAGCTCAAGCCTGACAGGGGGGGTAGATACGCAGTATTTT.

The chain links TRBV29-1 to TRBJ1-2; a weak D match, TRBD1 (6 bases). The CDR3 runs to 14 residues. Between the trimmed V and J ends, which lost 4 bases and 1 base, there was a span of 13 bases. Germline V gene sequence: CDR1 SQVTM, CDR2 ANQGSEA. The CDR3 DNA follows: TGCAGCGTTGGACAGGTACCCAATAACTATGGCTACACCTTC. Its protein product is CSVGQVPNNYGYTF. The full variable domain, rest sourced from reference TRBV29-1 and TRBJ1-2, is SAVISQKPSRDICQRGTSLTIQCQVDSQVTMMFWYRQQPGQSLTLIATANQGSEATYESGFVIDKFPISRPNLTFSTLTVSNMSPEDSSIYLCSVGQVPNNYGYTFGSGTRLTVV.

The chain is built from TRBV2 and TRBJ1-1; D gene uncertain. This CDR3 is built from 14 residues. The V gene lost 9 bases and the J gene lost 5 bases, with 19 bases spanning the gap. The germline CDR1 and CDR2 sequences are SNHLY and FYNNEI. The CDR3 sequence is CASLKGSRGTEAFF. The DNA for the CDR3 is TGTGCCAGTCTAAAGGGCTCTAGAGGAACTGAAGCTTTCTTT.

This chain joins TRBV28 and TRBJ1-2, with 9 positions matching TRBD1. The CDR3 covers 12 residues. V lost 6 bases, J lost 8 bases, and 4 bases stayed unmatched. Germline loops: CDR1 MDHEN, CDR2 SYDVKM. The CDR3 loop reads CASRGTGKGYTF. CDR3 nucleotide sequence: TGTGCCAGCAGGGGGACAGGGAAGGGCTACACCTTC.

J is TRBJ1-4 and V is TRBV6-5; 7 bases align to TRBD1. There are 13 residues in the CDR3. V was clipped by 2 bases and J by 8 bases; unmatched bases: 2. Germline lookup yields CDR1 MNHEY and CDR2 SVGAGI. The CDR3 DNA sequence: TGTGCCAGCAGTTACCCGGGACAGGAAAAACTGTTTTTT. It yields the protein CASSYPGQEKLFF.

This chain connects TRBV11-2 to TRBJ2-7, with D unresolved. Germline assignment: CDR1 SGHAT and CDR2 FQNNGV. This CDR3 has 14 amino acids. Deletions cut 1 base from V and 4 bases from J, with 11 bases between. The CDR3 DNA is TGTGCCAGCAGCTTAGGAATAGGGTTATACGAGCAGTACTTC. It codes for CASSLGIGLYEQYF.

This chain links TRBV28 with TRBJ1-6, with unresolved D. V gave up 4 bases and J gave up 3 bases, with 7 bases separating them. There are 14 residues in the CDR3. Germline V gene lookup returns CDR1 MDHEN and CDR2 SYDVKM. The CDR3 DNA sequence: TGTGCCAGCAGTTCCGGCTTCTATAATTCACCCCTCCACTTT. Its protein is CASSSGFYNSPLHF.

J is TRBJ2-1 and V is TRBV5-1; 8 bases match TRBD2. This CDR3 is 15 amino acids long. With 5 bases clipped from V and 1 base from J, the junction kept 5 bases outside the gene matches. Per germline, CDR1 SGHRS and CDR2 YFSETQ. CDR3 region: CASRNSGASYNEQFF. In DNA form, the CDR3 reads TGCGCCAGCAGAAATAGCGGGGCTTCCTACAATGAGCAGTTCTTC.

The gene calls are TRBV6-1 and TRBJ2-4; D tentatively reads TRBD1 or TRBD2 (5 bases each). This CDR3 is built from 15 residues. Per germline, CDR1 MNHNS and CDR2 SASEGT. V shed 1 base and J shed 7 bases, with 14 bases lying between them. In DNA form, the CDR3 reads TGTGCCAGCAGTGAAGGCGGGCACCCAGGGAACATTCAGTACTTC. Translating gives CASSEGGHPGNIQYF.

The rearrangement uses TRBV5-1 and TRBJ1-1; a weak D match, TRBD1 (6 bases). Germline CDR1 and CDR2: SGHRS and YFSETQ. The V end lost 2 bases, the J end lost 1 base, and 12 bases lay between the germline ends. The CDR3 is 15 amino acids. CDR3 amino acids: CASSFRQVSNTEAFF. In nucleotides, the CDR3 is TGCGCCAGCAGCTTTCGACAGGTCTCGAACACTGAAGCTTTCTTT.

V usage is TRBV7-9 and J usage is TRBJ1-6, with no clear D. Per germline, CDR1 SEHNR and CDR2 FQNEAQ (reference sequence). The CDR3 has 17 residues. Deletions cut 0 bases from V and 4 bases from J, with 13 bases between. CDR3 in amino acids: CASSLAGRASYNSPLHF. CDR3 bases: TGTGCCAGCAGCTTAGCGGGCCGGGCGTCATATAATTCACCCCTCCACTTT.

V gene TRBV9 combines with J gene TRBJ1-5, with D perhaps TRBD1 (5 bases). The CDR3 extends over 14 amino acids. Looked up from germline, CDR1 is SGDLS and CDR2 is YYNGEE. V was cut by 0 bases and J by 9 bases, with 13 bases left in between. This chain's CDR3 is CASSVGGGVGPQHF. In DNA, the CDR3 is TGTGCCAGCAGCGTAGGGGGAGGGGTAGGGCCCCAGCATTTT.

This sequence joins TRBV15 and TRBJ1-1; a weak D match, TRBD1 (5 bases). The V end was cut by 3 bases, the J end by 4 bases, with 9 bases between. There are 13 residues in the CDR3. Germline-derived CDR1 and CDR2 are LNHNV and YYDKDF (reference sequence). CDR3 in amino acids: CATSRTVTTEAFF. The CDR3 DNA follows: TGTGCCACCAGCAGGACAGTCACCACTGAAGCTTTCTTT. Variable domain in full (rest from reference TRBV15 and TRBJ1-1): DAMVIQNPRYQVTQFGKPVTLSCSQTLNHNVMYWYQQKSSQAPKLLFHYYDKDFNNEADTPDNFQSRRPNTSFCFLDIRSPGLGDTAMYLCATSRTVTTEAFFGQGTRLTVV.

This clone has a single count. V usage is TRBV27 and J usage is TRBJ2-2, with D perhaps matching TRBD1 (5 bases). Germline V gene sequence: CDR1 MNHEY, CDR2 SMNVEV (reference sequence). This CDR3 is built from 17 residues. Trimming stripped 5 bases from V and 4 bases from J, with 20 bases between. The CDR3 protein is CASSATLSRAGTGELFF. DNA of the CDR3: TGTGCCAGCAGTGCCACCCTTTCCAGGGCTGGCACCGGGGAGCTGTTTTTT.

V is TRBV11-2 and J is TRBJ2-5, with 11 bases identical to TRBD2. There are 15 residues in the CDR3. Trimming at V came to 0 bases and at J to 3 bases, leaving 0 bases not matched to a gene. Germline assignment: CDR1 SGHAT and CDR2 FQNNGV. The CDR3 nucleotides read TGTGCCAGCAGCTTAGAACTAGCGGGGGAAGAGACCCAGTACTTC. Translation gives CASSLELAGEETQYF.

This rearrangement joins TRBV5-1 to TRBJ1-5; 11 positions match TRBD1. V dropped 4 bases and J dropped 1; count of bases not matched to a gene: 7. Germline CDR1 reads SGHRS; CDR2 reads YFSETQ. The CDR3 extends over 17 amino acids. CDR3 DNA: TGCGCCAGCAGCCGTGGGACAGGGGGTCGGAGCAATCAGCCCCAGCATTTT. This sequence encodes CASSRGTGGRSNQPQHF.

The chain carries TRBV19 and TRBJ2-7; no definite D call. Germline-derived CDR1 and CDR2 are LNHDA and SQIVND (reference sequence). Deletions cut 3 bases from V and 3 bases from J, with 9 bases between. This CDR3 spans 13 amino acids. As DNA, the CDR3 is TGTGCCAGTAGTATCTTGGACGGCTACGAGCAGTACTTC. Translated: CASSILDGYEQYF.

The V gene is TRBV7-2, the J gene TRBJ2-2; possible D gene TRBD1, 6 bases. V lost 2 bases and J lost 3, with 7 bases in between. The germline CDR1 and CDR2 sequences are SGHTA and FQGNSA. This CDR3 has 14 amino acids. For the CDR3, the DNA is TGTGCCAGCAGCTTAAGACAGGACACCGGGGAGCTGTTTTTT. It translates to CASSLRQDTGELFF.

The rearrangement uses TRBV14 and TRBJ2-3; 11 bases fit TRBD2. CDR1 is SGHDN and CDR2 is FVKESK in the germline V gene. The CDR3 totals 15 residues. V shed 4 bases and J 2 bases; nucleotides not matched to a gene: 2. The chain's CDR3 is CASSPLAGVTDTQYF. CDR3 sequence (DNA): TGTGCCAGCAGCCCACTAGCGGGGGTCACAGATACGCAGTATTTT.

V and J are TRBV18 and TRBJ1-1; TRBD1 matches 7 bases. CDR3 length: 16 residues. V lost 1 base, J lost 2 bases, and 7 bases stayed unmatched. CDR1 and CDR2 (germline): KGHSH, LQKENI. DNA for the CDR3: TGTGCCAGCTCACCACTCTTCGACAGGGTTAACACTGAAGCTTTCTTT. It yields the protein CASSPLFDRVNTEAFF.